These 10 T cell receptor beta chains were sequenced from one sample in a study of blood T cell repertoires in COVID-19. Produced via immunoSEQ multiplex PCR; TCRdb's table is partial and in-frame only. In the table there are about 83,000 clones, under 95% of which are singletons. Sequencing input: peripheral blood. The receptors derive from a woman of 80 years or more with active or convalescent COVID-19.

The rearrangement uses TRBV30 and TRBJ2-3, with 9 bases lining up with TRBD2. With V trimmed by 2 bases and J by 4 bases, 7 bases remained unmatched. Germline CDR1 is GTSNPN and CDR2 is SVGIG (reference sequence). The CDR3 has 15 residues. CDR3 in amino acids: CAWSLAGPTADTQYF. CDR3 sequence (DNA): TGTGCCTGGAGTCTAGCGGGGCCAACGGCAGATACGCAGTATTTT.

The J gene is TRBJ2-1, the V gene TRBV9, with 10 bases fitting TRBD1. Per the germline V gene, CDR1 is SGDLS and CDR2 is YYNGEE. V lost 3 bases to trimming and J lost 5 bases; unmatched junction nucleotides: 8. There are 16 residues in the CDR3. The CDR3 DNA reads TGTGCCAGCAGCGCAACGACGGGACAGGGGAACAATGAGCAGTTCTTC. It codes for CASSATTGQGNNEQFF.

V and J are TRBV20-1 and TRBJ2-2, with 9 bases that match TRBD1. Trimming took 3 bases from V and 5 from J; bases not matched to a gene: 10. CDR1 DFQATT and CDR2 SNEGSKA come from the germline V gene (reference sequence). The CDR3 spans 16 residues. In DNA, the CDR3 is TGCAGTGCTAGTCTATCTGACAGGGGGAGGACCGGGGAGCTGTTTTTT. Translation gives CSASLSDRGRTGELFF.

This clone was counted only a few times. The V call is TRBV5-1, the J call TRBJ1-1; 7 bases align to TRBD1. Germline trimming cut 5 bases from V and 0 bases from J; bases unmatched to any gene: 4. In germline, CDR1 is SGHRS, CDR2 YFSETQ. CDR3 length: 14 residues. CDR3 nucleotide sequence: TGCGCCAGCAGGTCACAGGGGATGAACACTGAAGCTTTCTTT. It yields the protein CASRSQGMNTEAFF.

The genes are TRBV7-2 and TRBJ2-2, with 7 nucleotides matching TRBD1. The CDR3 covers 15 residues. CDR1 and CDR2 (germline): SGHTA, FQGNSA. J was trimmed by 7 bases and V by 1 base; bases with no gene match: 6. The CDR3 region has the DNA TGTGCCAGCAGCTTAGAGACAGGGTACGGCGGGGAGCTGTTTTTT. This encodes CASSLETGYGGELFF.

This chain uses TRBV7-6 with TRBJ2-2; D unclear. Germline V CDR1 and CDR2: SGHVS, FNYEAQ. This CDR3 contains 16 residues. The V and J ends lost 5 bases and 0 bases respectively, with 13 bases between them. The CDR3 protein is CASSLYVSANTGELFF. CDR3 coding DNA: TGTGCCAGCAGCCTGTATGTCAGCGCGAACACCGGGGAGCTGTTTTTT.

This sequence joins TRBV5-5 and TRBJ1-3; possibly TRBD1 for D (6 bases). V was shortened by 2 bases and J by 2 bases, with 17 bases between the two germline ends. Per germline, CDR1 SGHKS and CDR2 YYEKEE (reference sequence). This CDR3 has 17 residues. This CDR3 is CASSFTGSTRAGNTIYF. In nucleotides, the CDR3 is TGTGCCAGCAGCTTCACAGGGAGTACGCGAGCTGGAAACACCATATATTTT.

The chain recombines TRBV3-1 (or the pseudogene TRBV3-2) with TRBJ1-5; no firm D call. The CDR3 loop spans 13 amino acids. Deletions cut 0 bases from V and 7 bases from J, with 7 bases between. Germline V CDR1 and CDR2: LGHDT, YNNKEL (reference sequence). In nucleotides, the CDR3 is TGTGCCAGCAGCCAAGATGGAGAACAGCCCCAGCATTTT. Amino acids: CASSQDGEQPQHF.

The V call is TRBV7-2, the J call TRBJ1-3; D is undetermined. The V end was cut by 1 base, the J end by 0 bases, with 7 bases between. The CDR3 has 15 residues. CDR1 and CDR2 (germline): SGHTA, FQGNSA. The CDR3 sequence is CASSLGRSSGNTIYF. DNA of the CDR3: TGTGCCAGCAGCTTAGGCCGGAGCTCTGGAAACACCATATATTTT. The whole variable domain, filled in from reference TRBV7-2 and TRBJ1-3, reads GAGVSQSPSNKVTEKGKDVELRCDPISGHTALYWYRQSLGQGLEFLIYFQGNSAPDKSGLPSDRFSAERTGGSVSTLTIQRTQQEDSAVYLCASSLGRSSGNTIYFGEGSWLTVV.

This clone was observed a few times. The chain carries TRBV30 and TRBJ1-2, with TRBD1 identical over 8 bases. CDR1 is GTSNPN and CDR2 is SVGIG in the germline V gene (reference sequence). Losses at the gene ends were 3 bases for V and 1 base for J; bases not matched to a gene: 4. The CDR3 loop spans 14 amino acids. The CDR3 bases are TGTGCCTGGAGCCTTGGACAGGGTAACTATGGCTACACCTTC. Translated: CAWSLGQGNYGYTF.